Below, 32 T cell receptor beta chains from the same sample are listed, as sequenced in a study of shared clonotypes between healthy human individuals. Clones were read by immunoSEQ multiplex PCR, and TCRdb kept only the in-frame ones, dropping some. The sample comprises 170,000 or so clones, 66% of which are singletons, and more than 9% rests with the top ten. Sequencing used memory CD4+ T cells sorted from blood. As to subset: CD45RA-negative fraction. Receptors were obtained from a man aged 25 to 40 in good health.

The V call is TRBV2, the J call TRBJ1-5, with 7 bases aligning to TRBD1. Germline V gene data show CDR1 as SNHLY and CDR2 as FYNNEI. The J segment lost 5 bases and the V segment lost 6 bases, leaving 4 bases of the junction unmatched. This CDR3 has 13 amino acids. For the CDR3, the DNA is TGTGCCAGCAGCCGGGACAGTTATCAGCCCCAGCATTTT. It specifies CASSRDSYQPQHF.

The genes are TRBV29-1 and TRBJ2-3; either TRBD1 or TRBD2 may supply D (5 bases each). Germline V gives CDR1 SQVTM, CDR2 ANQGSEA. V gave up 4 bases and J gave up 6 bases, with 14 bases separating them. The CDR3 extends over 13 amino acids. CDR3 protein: CSVVSDRADTQYF. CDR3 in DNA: TGCAGCGTTGTTAGCGACAGAGCCGATACGCAGTATTTT.

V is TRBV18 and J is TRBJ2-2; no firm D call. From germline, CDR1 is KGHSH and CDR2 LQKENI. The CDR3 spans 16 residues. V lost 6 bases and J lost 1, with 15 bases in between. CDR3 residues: CASSPAYAGNTGELFF. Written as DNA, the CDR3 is TGTGCCAGCTCCCCGGCATACGCAGGGAACACCGGGGAGCTGTTTTTT. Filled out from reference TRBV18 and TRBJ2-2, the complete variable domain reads NAGVMQNPRHLVRRRGQEARLRCSPMKGHSHVYWYRQLPEEGLKFMVYLQKENIIDESGMPKERFSAEFPKEGPSILRIQQVVRGDSAAYFCASSPAYAGNTGELFFGEGSRLTVL.

CDR3 sequence (DNA): TGTGCCTGGAGTCGAGGGACCGTCGGTTCCTACGAGCAGTACTTC. It yields the protein CAWSRGTVGSYEQYF. The genes are TRBV30 and TRBJ2-7; D possibly matches TRBD1 or TRBD2 (5 bases each). The germline CDR1 and CDR2 sequences are GTSNPN and SVGIG (reference sequence). This CDR3 has 15 residues. V lost 2 bases, J lost 1 base, and 15 bases lay in between.

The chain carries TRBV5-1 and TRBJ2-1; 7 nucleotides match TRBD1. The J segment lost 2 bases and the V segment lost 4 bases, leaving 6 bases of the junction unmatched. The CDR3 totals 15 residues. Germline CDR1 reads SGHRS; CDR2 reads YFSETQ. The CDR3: CASSTDRAPYNEQFF. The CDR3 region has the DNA TGCGCCAGCAGCACCGACAGGGCGCCCTACAATGAGCAGTTCTTC. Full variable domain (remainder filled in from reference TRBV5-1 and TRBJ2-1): KAGVTQTPRYLIKTRGQQVTLSCSPISGHRSVSWYQQTPGQGLQFLFEYFSETQRNKGNFPGRFSGRQFSNSRSEMNVSTLELGDSALYLCASSTDRAPYNEQFFGPGTRLTVL.

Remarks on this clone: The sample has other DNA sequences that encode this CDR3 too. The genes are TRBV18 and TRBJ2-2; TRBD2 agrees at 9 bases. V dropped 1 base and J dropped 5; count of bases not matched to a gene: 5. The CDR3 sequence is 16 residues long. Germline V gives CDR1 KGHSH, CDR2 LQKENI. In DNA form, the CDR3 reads TGTGCCAGCTCACCACTGGTAGCGGGAGAAACCGGGGAGCTGTTTTTT. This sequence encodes CASSPLVAGETGELFF.

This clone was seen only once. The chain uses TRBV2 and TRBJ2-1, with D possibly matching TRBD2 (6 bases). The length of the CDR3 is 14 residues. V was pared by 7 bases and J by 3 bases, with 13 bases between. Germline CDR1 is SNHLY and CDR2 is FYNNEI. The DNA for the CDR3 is TGTGCCAGCATATTGGCGGGAAACTACAATGAGCAGTTCTTC. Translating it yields CASILAGNYNEQFF.

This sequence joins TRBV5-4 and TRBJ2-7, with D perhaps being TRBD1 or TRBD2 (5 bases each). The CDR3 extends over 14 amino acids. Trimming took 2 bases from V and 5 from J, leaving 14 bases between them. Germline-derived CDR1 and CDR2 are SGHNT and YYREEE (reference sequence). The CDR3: CASSLEGSINEQYF. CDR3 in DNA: TGTGCCAGCAGCTTAGAGGGGAGTATTAACGAGCAGTACTTC.

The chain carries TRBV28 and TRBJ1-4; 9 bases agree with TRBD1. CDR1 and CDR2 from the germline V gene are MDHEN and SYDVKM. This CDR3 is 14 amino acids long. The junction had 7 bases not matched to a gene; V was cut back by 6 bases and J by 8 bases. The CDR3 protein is CASRDGTGREKLFF. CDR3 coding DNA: TGTGCCAGCAGAGACGGGACAGGGAGGGAAAAACTGTTTTTT.

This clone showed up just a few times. CDR3 loop: CASSPGLAGVDEQFF. The CDR3, as DNA: TGCGCCAGCAGCCCGGGACTAGCGGGAGTGGATGAGCAGTTCTTC. The chain combines TRBV5-1 with TRBJ2-1; the match to TRBD2 covers 14 bases. Germline values: CDR1 SGHRS, CDR2 YFSETQ. CDR3 length: 15 residues. Trimming cost V 4 bases and J 8 bases; bases outside gene matches: 5.

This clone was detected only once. This CDR3 is CASSDIAWDGREKLFF. The CDR3 region has the DNA TGTGCCAGCAGTGATATAGCTTGGGACGGCCGAGAAAAACTGTTTTTT. The gene calls are TRBV2 and TRBJ1-4, with D possibly being TRBD1 (5 bases). V was trimmed by 3 bases and J by 8 bases, leaving 19 bases between them. Germline CDR1 is SNHLY and CDR2 is FYNNEI. There are 16 residues in the CDR3.

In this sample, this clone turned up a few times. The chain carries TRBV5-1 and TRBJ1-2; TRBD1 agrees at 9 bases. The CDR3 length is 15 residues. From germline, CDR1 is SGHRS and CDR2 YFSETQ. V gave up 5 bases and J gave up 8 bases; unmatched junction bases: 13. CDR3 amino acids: CASRQTGTGTLGYTF. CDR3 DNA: TGCGCCAGCAGGCAGACCGGGACAGGGACGTTAGGCTACACCTTC.

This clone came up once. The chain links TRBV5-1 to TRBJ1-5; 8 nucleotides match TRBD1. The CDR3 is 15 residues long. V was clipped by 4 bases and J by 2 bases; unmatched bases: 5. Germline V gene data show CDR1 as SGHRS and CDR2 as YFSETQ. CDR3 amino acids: CASSPTTGGNQPQHF. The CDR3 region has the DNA TGCGCCAGCAGCCCTACGACAGGGGGCAATCAGCCCCAGCATTTT.

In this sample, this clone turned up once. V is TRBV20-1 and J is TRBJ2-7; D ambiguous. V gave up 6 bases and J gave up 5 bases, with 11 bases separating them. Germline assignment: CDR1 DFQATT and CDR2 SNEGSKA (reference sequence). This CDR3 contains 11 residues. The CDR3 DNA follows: TGCAGTGCCCCGCTAATCGACGAGCAGTACTTC. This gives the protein CSAPLIDEQYF.

The CDR3 sequence is CASRRLAGDTGELFF. CDR3 DNA: TGTGCCAGCAGACGGCTAGCGGGGGACACCGGGGAGCTGTTTTTT. The chain carries TRBV5-8 and TRBJ2-2; 10 nucleotides match TRBD2. The CDR3 has 15 amino acids. Per the germline V gene, CDR1 is SGHTS and CDR2 is YDEGEE. J was trimmed by 3 bases and V by 5 bases; bases with no gene match: 4.

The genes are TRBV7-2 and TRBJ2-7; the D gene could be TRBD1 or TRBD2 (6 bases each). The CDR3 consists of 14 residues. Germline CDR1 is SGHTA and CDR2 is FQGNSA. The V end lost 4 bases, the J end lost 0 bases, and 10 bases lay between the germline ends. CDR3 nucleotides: TGTGCCAGCAGCTCACAGGGAGGCTCCTACGAGCAGTACTTC. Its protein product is CASSSQGGSYEQYF. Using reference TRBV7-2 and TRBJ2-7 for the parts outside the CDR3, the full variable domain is GAGVSQSPSNKVTEKGKDVELRCDPISGHTALYWYRQSLGQGLEFLIYFQGNSAPDKSGLPSDRFSAERTGGSVSTLTIQRTQQEDSAVYLCASSSQGGSYEQYFGPGTRLTVT.

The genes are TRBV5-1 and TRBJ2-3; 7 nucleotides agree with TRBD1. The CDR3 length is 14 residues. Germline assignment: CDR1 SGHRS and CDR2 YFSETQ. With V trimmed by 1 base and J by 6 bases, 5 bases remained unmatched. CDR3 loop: CASSLTGDGDTQYF. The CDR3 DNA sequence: TGCGCCAGCAGCTTGACAGGGGACGGGGATACGCAGTATTTT.

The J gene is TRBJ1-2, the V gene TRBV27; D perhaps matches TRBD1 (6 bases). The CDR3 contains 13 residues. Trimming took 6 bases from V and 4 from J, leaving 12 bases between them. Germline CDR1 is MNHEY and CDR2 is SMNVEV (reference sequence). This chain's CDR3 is CASSNDRIYGYTF. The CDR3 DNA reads TGTGCCAGCAGCAATGACAGGATCTATGGCTACACCTTC.

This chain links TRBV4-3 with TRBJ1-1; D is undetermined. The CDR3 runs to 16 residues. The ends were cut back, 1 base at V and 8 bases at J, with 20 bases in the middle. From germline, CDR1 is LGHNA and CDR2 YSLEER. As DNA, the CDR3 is TGCGCCAGCAGCCAAGGAACCTTGGGGAGGCTACACGAAGCTTTCTTT. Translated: CASSQGTLGRLHEAFF.

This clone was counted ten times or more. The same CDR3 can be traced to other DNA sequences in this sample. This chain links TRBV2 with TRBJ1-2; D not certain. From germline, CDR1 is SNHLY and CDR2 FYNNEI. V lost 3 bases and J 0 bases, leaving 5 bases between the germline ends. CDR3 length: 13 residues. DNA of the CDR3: TGTGCCAGCAGTGACACGGCTAACTATGGCTACACCTTC. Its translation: CASSDTANYGYTF.

The CDR3 sequence is CASSSFDRGLSEQFF. CDR3 DNA sequence: TGCGCCAGCAGCTCATTCGACAGGGGGCTTAGTGAGCAGTTCTTC. The chain recombines TRBV5-1 with TRBJ2-1; 10 nucleotides align to TRBD1. CDR1 is SGHRS and CDR2 is YFSETQ in the germline V gene. Trimming cost V 3 bases and J 9 bases; bases outside gene matches: 9. The CDR3 has 15 residues.

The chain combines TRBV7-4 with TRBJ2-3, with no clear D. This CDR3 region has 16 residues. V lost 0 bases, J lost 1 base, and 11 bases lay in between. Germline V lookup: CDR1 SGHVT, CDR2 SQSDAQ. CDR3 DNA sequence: TGTGCCAGCAGCTTAGCGCCCCAGCGTCGCACAGATACGCAGTATTTT. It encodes CASSLAPQRRTDTQYF.

CDR3 protein: CASSRTQGAVTQYF. In DNA, the CDR3 is TGTGCCAGCAGTAGAACACAGGGAGCGGTGACGCAGTATTTT. The V and J genes are TRBV28 and TRBJ2-3; a weak D match, TRBD1 (6 bases). Germline CDR1 MDHEN, CDR2 SYDVKM. V was clipped by 5 bases and J by 9 bases, with 18 bases between them. The length of the CDR3 is 14 residues.

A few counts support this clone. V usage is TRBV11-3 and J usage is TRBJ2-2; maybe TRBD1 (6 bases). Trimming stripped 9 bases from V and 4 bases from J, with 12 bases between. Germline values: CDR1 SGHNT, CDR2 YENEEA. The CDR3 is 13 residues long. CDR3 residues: CASSGARTGELFF. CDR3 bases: TGTGCCAGTTCAGGGGCCCGCACCGGGGAGCTGTTTTTT. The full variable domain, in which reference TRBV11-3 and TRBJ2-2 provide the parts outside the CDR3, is EAGVVQSPRYKIIEKKQPVAFWCNPISGHNTLYWYLQNLGQGPELLIRYENEEAVDDSQLPKDRFSAERLKGVDSTLKIQPAELGDSAVYLCASSGARTGELFFGEGSRLTVL.

The CDR3 here is CASKLRGGTQETQYF. The CDR3 DNA reads as TGTGCCAGCAAGTTGAGGGGAGGGACTCAAGAGACCCAGTACTTC. The rearrangement links TRBV14 to TRBJ2-5; 7 nucleotides align to TRBD2. The V gene's germline CDR1 is SGHDN and CDR2 FVKESK. The CDR3 runs 15 residues. Trimming at V came to 7 bases and at J to 2 bases, leaving 10 bases not matched to a gene.

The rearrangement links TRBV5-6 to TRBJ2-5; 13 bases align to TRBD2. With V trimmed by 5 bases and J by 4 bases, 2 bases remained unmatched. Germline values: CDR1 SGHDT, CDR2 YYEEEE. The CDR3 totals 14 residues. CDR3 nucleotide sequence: TGTGCCAGCAGTGGACTAGCGGGAGCAGAGACCCAGTACTTC. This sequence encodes CASSGLAGAETQYF.

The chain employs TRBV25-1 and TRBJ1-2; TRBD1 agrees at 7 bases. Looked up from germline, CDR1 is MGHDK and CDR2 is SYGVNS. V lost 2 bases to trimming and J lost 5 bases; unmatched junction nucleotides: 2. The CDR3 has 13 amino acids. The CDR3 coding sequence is TGTGCCAGCAGTGAACGACAGGGATATGGCTACACCTTC. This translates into CASSERQGYGYTF.

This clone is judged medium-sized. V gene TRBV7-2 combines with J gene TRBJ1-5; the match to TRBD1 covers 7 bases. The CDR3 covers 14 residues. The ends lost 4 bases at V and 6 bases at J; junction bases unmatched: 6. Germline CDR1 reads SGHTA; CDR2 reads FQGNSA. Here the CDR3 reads CASSSTGLGQPQHF. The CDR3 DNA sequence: TGTGCCAGCAGCTCGACAGGGTTGGGTCAGCCCCAGCATTTT. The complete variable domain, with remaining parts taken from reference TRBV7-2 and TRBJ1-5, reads GAGVSQSPSNKVTEKGKDVELRCDPISGHTALYWYRQSLGQGLEFLIYFQGNSAPDKSGLPSDRFSAERTGGSVSTLTIQRTQQEDSAVYLCASSSTGLGQPQHFGDGTRLSIL.

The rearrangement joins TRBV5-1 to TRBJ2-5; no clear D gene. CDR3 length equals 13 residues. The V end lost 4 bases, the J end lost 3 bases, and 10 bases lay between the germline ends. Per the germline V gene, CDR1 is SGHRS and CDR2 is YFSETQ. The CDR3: CASSPSPEETQYF. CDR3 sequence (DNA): TGCGCCAGCAGCCCAAGCCCCGAAGAGACCCAGTACTTC. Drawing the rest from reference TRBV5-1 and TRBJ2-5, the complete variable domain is KAGVTQTPRYLIKTRGQQVTLSCSPISGHRSVSWYQQTPGQGLQFLFEYFSETQRNKGNFPGRFSGRQFSNSRSEMNVSTLELGDSALYLCASSPSPEETQYFGPGTRLLVL.

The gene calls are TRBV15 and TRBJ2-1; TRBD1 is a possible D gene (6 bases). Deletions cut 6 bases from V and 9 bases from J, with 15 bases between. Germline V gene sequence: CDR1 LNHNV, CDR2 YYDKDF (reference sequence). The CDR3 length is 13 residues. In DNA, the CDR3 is TGTGCCACCAGAAACAGGGCAGAGGGTGAGCAGTTCTTC. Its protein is CATRNRAEGEQFF.

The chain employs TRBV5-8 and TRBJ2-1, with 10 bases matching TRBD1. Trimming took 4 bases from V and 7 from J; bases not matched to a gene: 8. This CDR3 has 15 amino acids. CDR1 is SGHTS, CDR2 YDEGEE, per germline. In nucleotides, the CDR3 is TGTGCCAGCAGCCTAGGGGGACAGGGGATGAATGAGCAGTTCTTC. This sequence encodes CASSLGGQGMNEQFF.

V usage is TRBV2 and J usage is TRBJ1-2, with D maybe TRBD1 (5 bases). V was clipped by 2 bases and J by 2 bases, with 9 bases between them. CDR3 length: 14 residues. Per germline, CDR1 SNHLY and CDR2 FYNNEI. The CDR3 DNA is TGTGCCAGCAGTGAATGGGGGGAGAACTATGGCTACACCTTC. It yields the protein CASSEWGENYGYTF.